A single sample gave rise to the 9 T cell receptor beta chains below, sequenced in a study of T cell clonotyping in hematopoietic cell transplantation. TCRdb's table, derived via immunoSEQ multiplex PCR, lists solely in-frame clones and lacks some. Of 12,000 to 15,000 clones in the sample, about nine tenths were seen once. Specimen: PBMCs, collected 100 days after allogeneic stem cell transplant. These receptors were taken from a male patient aged 50 to 60 who had an allogeneic stem cell transplant from an unrelated donor, so T cells may come from the graft donor. Some clones in this sample may be carry-over from other donors' samples.

The CDR3 coding sequence is TGTGCCATCAGCCAGACAGGGTTTGGAAGGGAGACTGAAGCTTTCTTT. Its translation: CAISQTGFGRETEAFF. The rearrangement links TRBV10-3 to TRBJ1-1; 7 bases line up with TRBD1. Germline assignment: CDR1 ENHRY and CDR2 SYGVKD. The CDR3 consists of 16 residues. The V and J ends lost 6 bases and 5 bases, in that order; junction bases with no gene match: 15.

The rearrangement joins TRBV6-1 to TRBJ2-6; D gene ambiguous. Germline CDR1 MNHNS, CDR2 SASEGT. Trimming shortened V by 7 bases and J by 10 bases, and 14 bases separated the two germline ends. The CDR3 consists of 13 residues. The CDR3: CASIRDAANVLTF. CDR3 nucleotide sequence: TGTGCCAGCATCCGAGACGCGGCGAACGTCCTGACTTTC.

Here the CDR3 DNA reads TGTGCCAGTAGGAAGGGATCCACTGAAGCTTTCTTT. This translates into CASRKGSTEAFF. The chain employs TRBV19 and TRBJ1-1; no clear D. V shed 6 bases and J shed 4 bases, with 9 bases lying between them. The germline CDR1 and CDR2 sequences are LNHDA and SQIVND (reference sequence). The CDR3 covers 12 residues.

The J gene is TRBJ1-1, the V gene TRBV30, with D possibly being TRBD1 (5 bases). This CDR3 contains 13 residues. With 6 bases removed from V and 1 base from J, the gap between germline ends came to 12 bases. Per the germline V gene, CDR1 is GTSNPN and CDR2 is SVGIG (reference sequence). CDR3 coding DNA: TGTGCCTGCCATTTGACAGAGAACACTGAAGCTTTCTTT. It specifies CACHLTENTEAFF.

The chain combines TRBV7-2 with TRBJ2-3, with a weak D call TRBD2 (7 bases). The V gene's germline CDR1 is SGHTA and CDR2 FQGNSA. CDR3 length: 14 amino acids. Trimming shortened V by 5 bases and J by 3 bases, and 12 bases separated the two germline ends. CDR3 protein: CASSARGGTDTQYF. In DNA, the CDR3 is TGTGCCAGCAGCGCGAGGGGGGGGACAGATACGCAGTATTTT. Complete variable domain (other parts from reference TRBV7-2 and TRBJ2-3): GAGVSQSPSNKVTEKGKDVELRCDPISGHTALYWYRQSLGQGLEFLIYFQGNSAPDKSGLPSDRFSAERTGGSVSTLTIQRTQQEDSAVYLCASSARGGTDTQYFGPGTRLTVL.

V and J are TRBV9 and TRBJ2-2, with D tentatively TRBD2 (6 bases). Looked up from germline, CDR1 is SGDLS and CDR2 is YYNGEE. CDR3 length: 17 amino acids. V lost 3 bases, J lost 7 bases, and 22 bases lay in between. The CDR3 reads CASSGGPGTSRSGELFF. In DNA, the CDR3 is TGTGCCAGCAGCGGCGGGCCCGGGACTTCCCGAAGCGGGGAGCTGTTTTTT.

The V call is TRBV30, the J call TRBJ2-3; 8 positions match TRBD1. This CDR3 has 16 amino acids. V lost 0 bases to trimming and J lost 0 bases; unmatched junction nucleotides: 5. Germline V gene lookup returns CDR1 GTSNPN and CDR2 SVGIG (reference sequence). This CDR3 is CAWSVRRDRSTDTQYF. The CDR3 DNA reads TGTGCCTGGAGTGTACGCAGGGACAGGAGCACAGATACGCAGTATTTT.

The chain uses TRBV4-3 and TRBJ2-1; 11 bases are a match to TRBD2. The CDR3 is 16 amino acids. Germline V gives CDR1 LGHNA, CDR2 YSLEER. V dropped 1 base and J dropped 6; count of bases not matched to a gene: 5. For the CDR3, the DNA is TGCGCCAGCAGCCAAGGAATAGCGGGAGGGGCCAATGAGCAGTTCTTC. Residues: CASSQGIAGGANEQFF.

The chain links TRBV6-5 to TRBJ2-3; tentatively, D is TRBD2 (6 bases). Germline CDR1 and CDR2: MNHEY and SVGAGI. V gave up 6 bases and J gave up 4 bases, with 11 bases separating them. The CDR3 spans 13 residues. CDR3 nucleotide sequence: TGTGCCAGCAGGGGGAGGATGGCAGATACGCAGTATTTT. Its protein product is CASRGRMADTQYF.